What follows are 19 T cell receptor beta chains derived from one specimen sequenced in a study of cytotoxic CD8 clonotypes in ibrutinib-treated CLL. This table comes from immunoSEQ multiplex PCR, and its TCRdb copy is limited to in-frame clones, with some not included. The sample holds 49,000 or so clones, approximately 50% seen once. This specimen was PBMCs, taken after 12 months of ibrutinib treatment. The receptors originated from a human donor with chronic lymphocytic leukemia.

The chain links TRBV9 to TRBJ2-7; 9 bases line up with TRBD2. The CDR3 spans 15 residues. Germline CDR1 reads SGDLS; CDR2 reads YYNGEE. Trimming at V came to 2 bases and at J to 4 bases, leaving 7 bases not matched to a gene. The CDR3: CASSVAPAGGYEQYF. CDR3 nucleotide sequence: TGTGCCAGCAGCGTCGCTCCAGCGGGAGGTTACGAGCAGTACTTC.

This clone was observed at least ten times. The V gene is TRBV5-4, the J gene TRBJ2-7, with 9 bases fitting TRBD1. CDR1 SGHNT and CDR2 YYREEE come from the germline V gene (reference sequence). Germline trimming cut 4 bases from V and 3 bases from J; bases unmatched to any gene: 2. CDR3 size: 13 residues. The chain's CDR3 is CASSRGQGYEQYF. The CDR3 DNA sequence: TGTGCCAGCAGCCGGGGACAGGGCTACGAGCAGTACTTC.

The V call is TRBV30, the J call TRBJ1-6, with D possibly matching TRBD1 (5 bases). Trimming left V 2 bases short and J 10 bases short, with 15 bases between. Germline loops: CDR1 GTSNPN, CDR2 SVGIG (reference sequence). The CDR3 length is 14 residues. In nucleotides, the CDR3 is TGTGCCTGGAGTCCCGGGGGAGGTAGGTCACCCCTCCACTTT. Amino acid sequence: CAWSPGGGRSPLHF.

This clone was observed a few times. The chain is built from TRBV6-1 and TRBJ2-7; TRBD2 aligns across 8 bases. The germline CDR1 and CDR2 sequences are MNHNS and SASEGT. The J segment lost 5 bases and the V segment lost 3 bases, leaving 15 bases of the junction unmatched. The CDR3 is 17 residues long. Here the CDR3 DNA reads TGTGCCAGCAGTGAGACAGGACTAGCTGTCTCCCCTCACGAGCAGTACTTC. Translating gives CASSETGLAVSPHEQYF.

This chain connects TRBV5-8 to TRBJ2-7; 10 nucleotides match TRBD1. The CDR3 sequence is 15 residues long. V was clipped by 4 bases and J by 3 bases; unmatched bases: 7. Germline V gene sequence: CDR1 SGHTS, CDR2 YDEGEE. DNA of the CDR3: TGTGCCAGCAGCCCGTGGACAGGGGGGAACTACGAGCAGTACTTC. It encodes CASSPWTGGNYEQYF.

The J gene is TRBJ2-5, the V gene TRBV5-4; 14 nucleotides agree with TRBD2. Looked up from germline, CDR1 is SGHNT and CDR2 is YYREEE (reference sequence). The length of the CDR3 is 15 residues. Losses at the gene ends were 2 bases for V and 4 bases for J; bases not matched to a gene: 1. The CDR3 sequence is CASSFGLAGGETQYF. DNA for the CDR3: TGTGCCAGCAGCTTTGGACTAGCGGGAGGAGAGACCCAGTACTTC.

This chain links TRBV11-2 with TRBJ1-1; D is perhaps TRBD1 (5 bases). Germline lookup yields CDR1 SGHAT and CDR2 FQNNGV. V was trimmed by 7 bases and J by 4 bases, leaving 16 bases between them. The CDR3 totals 14 residues. The CDR3 DNA is TGTGCCAGCATTTCAGGCCAGGGAGGCACTGAAGCTTTCTTT. Its protein is CASISGQGGTEAFF. Looking up the rest from reference TRBV11-2 and TRBJ1-1 gives the full variable domain: EAGVAQSPRYKIIEKRQSVAFWCNPISGHATLYWYQQILGQGPKLLIQFQNNGVVDDSQLPKDRFSAERLKGVDSTLKIQPAKLEDSAVYLCASISGQGGTEAFFGQGTRLTVV.

This clone turned up a few times. The chain joins TRBV28 to TRBJ1-2; tentatively, D is TRBD1 (5 bases). The length of the CDR3 is 15 residues. Germline V gene lookup returns CDR1 MDHEN and CDR2 SYDVKM. Trimming took 5 bases from V and 4 from J, leaving 17 bases between them. The CDR3 protein is CASSLNQGTVYGYTF. CDR3 sequence (DNA): TGTGCCAGCAGTCTTAACCAAGGGACCGTCTATGGCTACACCTTC.

The V and J genes are TRBV29-1 and TRBJ2-3; D may match TRBD1 or TRBD2 (6 bases each). V was pared by 7 bases and J by 0 bases, with 14 bases between. In germline, CDR1 is SQVTM, CDR2 ANQGSEA. The CDR3 totals 14 residues. The CDR3 loop is CSGCQGRSTDTQYF. The CDR3 DNA reads as TGCAGCGGCTGCCAGGGGAGGAGCACAGATACGCAGTATTTT.

This chain links TRBV7-6 with TRBJ1-4; the D is unclear. V lost 7 bases and J lost 7, with 10 bases in between. The germline V gene has CDR1 SGHVS and CDR2 FNYEAQ. This CDR3 has 12 residues. This chain's CDR3 is CASTTPPEKLFF. CDR3 in DNA: TGTGCCAGCACCACCCCCCCTGAAAAACTGTTTTTT.

The rearrangement links TRBV29-1 to TRBJ2-1; perhaps TRBD1 as D (6 bases). This CDR3 is 15 amino acids long. Trimming stripped 7 bases from V and 4 bases from J, with 20 bases between. Germline CDR1 reads SQVTM; CDR2 reads ANQGSEA. CDR3 protein: CSAAGTHKTYNEQFF. DNA for the CDR3: TGCAGCGCCGCCGGGACACACAAGACATACAATGAGCAGTTCTTC.

The genes are TRBV28 and TRBJ1-2; D possibly corresponds to TRBD1 (5 bases). CDR3 size: 16 residues. V lost 1 base and J lost 4, with 16 bases in between. In germline, CDR1 is MDHEN, CDR2 SYDVKM. The CDR3 here is CASSLLVFAGLYGYTF. Written as DNA, the CDR3 is TGTGCCAGCAGTTTATTGGTGTTCGCAGGGCTCTATGGCTACACCTTC.

The genes are TRBV9 and TRBJ2-7; the match to TRBD2 covers 11 bases. Germline V gene data show CDR1 as SGDLS and CDR2 as YYNGEE. The ends lost 0 bases at V and 2 bases at J; junction bases unmatched: 7. The CDR3 sequence is 17 residues long. CDR3 amino acids: CASSVGASGRRAYEQYF. The CDR3 DNA is TGTGCCAGCAGCGTAGGGGCTAGCGGGAGGAGGGCCTACGAGCAGTACTTC.

The rearrangement joins TRBV19 to TRBJ1-1; the D gene is possibly TRBD1 (6 bases). The CDR3 is made up of 14 amino acids. Per germline, CDR1 LNHDA and CDR2 SQIVND (reference sequence). The V end lost 5 bases, the J end lost 5 bases, and 15 bases lay between the germline ends. The CDR3 here is CASSYSGRGTEAFF. The CDR3 DNA reads as TGTGCCAGTAGTTACAGCGGAAGGGGGACTGAAGCTTTCTTT. Combining the CDR3 with reference TRBV19 and TRBJ1-1 gives the whole variable domain DGGITQSPKYLFRKEGQNVTLSCEQNLNHDAMYWYRQDPGQGLRLIYYSQIVNDFQKGDIAEGYSVSREKKESFPLTVTSAQKNPTAFYLCASSYSGRGTEAFFGQGTRLTVV.

The V call is TRBV27, the J call TRBJ2-2; maybe TRBD1 (6 bases). CDR3 length: 16 amino acids. V was cut by 6 bases and J by 1 base, with 15 bases left in between. Germline CDR1 is MNHEY and CDR2 is SMNVEV (reference sequence). For the CDR3, the DNA is TGTGCCAGCAGACCTGGACAGCTCATGAACACCGGGGAGCTGTTTTTT. Translating it yields CASRPGQLMNTGELFF.

The genes are TRBV9 and TRBJ1-1; 8 bases align to TRBD1. The trim removed 2 bases at V and 5 bases at J, leaving 5 bases unmatched. Germline CDR1 reads SGDLS; CDR2 reads YYNGEE. This CDR3 is 14 amino acids long. The CDR3 loop is CASSVPTGGTEAFF. CDR3 bases: TGTGCCAGCAGCGTCCCTACAGGGGGGACTGAAGCTTTCTTT.

The chain combines TRBV4-2 with TRBJ2-1; TRBD1 matches at 9 bases. Germline CDR1 and CDR2: LGHNA and YNFKEQ. With V trimmed by 0 bases and J by 10 bases, 10 bases remained unmatched. This CDR3 region has 16 residues. In DNA form, the CDR3 reads TGTGCCAGCAGCCAAGATCCCCGACAGGGGGTAGTGGAGCAGTTCTTC. This translates into CASSQDPRQGVVEQFF.

The chain links TRBV5-6 to TRBJ1-2, with D perhaps TRBD1 (5 bases). V was cut by 4 bases and J by 8 bases, with 18 bases left in between. Germline values: CDR1 SGHDT, CDR2 YYEEEE. The CDR3 spans 14 residues. The CDR3 DNA follows: TGTGCCAGCAGCCCACCACGGGGGTTGGTCGGCTACACCTTC. Protein sequence: CASSPPRGLVGYTF. Full variable domain (remainder filled in from reference TRBV5-6 and TRBJ1-2): DAGVTQSPTHLIKTRGQQVTLRCSPKSGHDTVSWYQQALGQGPQFIFQYYEEEERQRGNFPDRFSGHQFPNYSSELNVNALLLGDSALYLCASSPPRGLVGYTFGSGTRLTVV.

The V gene is TRBV2, the J gene TRBJ2-7, with D possibly matching TRBD2 (5 bases). CDR1 SNHLY and CDR2 FYNNEI come from the germline V gene. The length of the CDR3 is 14 residues. Trimming left V 2 bases short and J 2 bases short, with 10 bases between. The CDR3 DNA reads TGTGCCAGCAGTGAACTGACCGGGACCTACGAGCAGTACTTC. As protein: CASSELTGTYEQYF.